Sequencing of this TCR beta chain was carried out in a study of regulatory T cells in long-lasting Graves disease. The time point is: persistent/refractory GD, antithyroid drugs over 5 years with positive TRAb. Making the TCR library involved RNA that had been extracted from PBMCs. CDR3 size: 13 residues. The V gene lost 6 bases and the J gene lost 1 base, with 9 bases spanning the gap. Germline V gene lookup returns CDR1 MNHNS and CDR2 SASEGT. Investigators prepared the TCR beta libraries by applying iRepertoire HTBI primers and Arm-PCR of CDR3 regions. TCRdb ran MiXCR on the multiplex PCR reads and lists one entry per CDR3 protein. The data contain about 340,000 distinct CDR3 sequences, around a fifth of them singletons.

This material consisted of peripheral blood mononuclear cells (PBMCs), taken when the disease was refractory, from a patient treated with antithyroid drugs. The sequence was collected from a female donor with Graves disease. The rearrangement joins TRBV6-1 to TRBJ1-1; unclear D gene. In nucleotides, the CDR3 is TGTGCCAGCAGCCGGTATGGGAACACTGAAGCTTTCTTT. Protein sequence: CASSRYGNTEAFF.